This T cell receptor beta chain was obtained from a study of spatial heterogeneity in lung cancer. Whole-study findings and limits: More often at tumor resection than at routine follow-up, ubiquitous expanded tumor TCRs were detected in the blood.

Every cDNA TCR molecule received its own unique molecular identifier. TCRdb itself ran the 5' RACE reads through MiXCR, one entry per CDR3 protein. Of about 13,000 distinct CDR3 sequences listed, less than 4.5% are singletons. V was trimmed by 1 base and J by 6 bases, leaving 6 bases between them. The germline V gene encodes CDR1 SGHKS and CDR2 YYEKEE (reference sequence). The CDR3 runs 12 residues. Ten or more counts support this clonotype. Its target is not known. Noted time point: sample taken at primary tumor resection. The donor population consisted of about 75 patients with untreated, early-stage non-small cell lung cancer.

The sequenced sample was PBMCs, obtained at surgery. The TCR comes from a male donor with early-stage non-small cell lung cancer. The chain links TRBV5-5 to TRBJ2-3, with D unclear. The CDR3 here is CASSLSVDTQYF. DNA of the CDR3: TGTGCCAGCAGCTTGTCAGTGGATACGCAGTATTTT. The full variable domain, its missing parts supplied by reference TRBV5-5 and TRBJ2-3, is DAGVTQSPTHLIKTRGQQVTLRCSPISGHKSVSWYQQVLGQGPQFIFQYYEKEERGRGNFPDRFSARQFPNYSSELNVNALLLGDSALYLCASSLSVDTQYFGPGTRLTVL.